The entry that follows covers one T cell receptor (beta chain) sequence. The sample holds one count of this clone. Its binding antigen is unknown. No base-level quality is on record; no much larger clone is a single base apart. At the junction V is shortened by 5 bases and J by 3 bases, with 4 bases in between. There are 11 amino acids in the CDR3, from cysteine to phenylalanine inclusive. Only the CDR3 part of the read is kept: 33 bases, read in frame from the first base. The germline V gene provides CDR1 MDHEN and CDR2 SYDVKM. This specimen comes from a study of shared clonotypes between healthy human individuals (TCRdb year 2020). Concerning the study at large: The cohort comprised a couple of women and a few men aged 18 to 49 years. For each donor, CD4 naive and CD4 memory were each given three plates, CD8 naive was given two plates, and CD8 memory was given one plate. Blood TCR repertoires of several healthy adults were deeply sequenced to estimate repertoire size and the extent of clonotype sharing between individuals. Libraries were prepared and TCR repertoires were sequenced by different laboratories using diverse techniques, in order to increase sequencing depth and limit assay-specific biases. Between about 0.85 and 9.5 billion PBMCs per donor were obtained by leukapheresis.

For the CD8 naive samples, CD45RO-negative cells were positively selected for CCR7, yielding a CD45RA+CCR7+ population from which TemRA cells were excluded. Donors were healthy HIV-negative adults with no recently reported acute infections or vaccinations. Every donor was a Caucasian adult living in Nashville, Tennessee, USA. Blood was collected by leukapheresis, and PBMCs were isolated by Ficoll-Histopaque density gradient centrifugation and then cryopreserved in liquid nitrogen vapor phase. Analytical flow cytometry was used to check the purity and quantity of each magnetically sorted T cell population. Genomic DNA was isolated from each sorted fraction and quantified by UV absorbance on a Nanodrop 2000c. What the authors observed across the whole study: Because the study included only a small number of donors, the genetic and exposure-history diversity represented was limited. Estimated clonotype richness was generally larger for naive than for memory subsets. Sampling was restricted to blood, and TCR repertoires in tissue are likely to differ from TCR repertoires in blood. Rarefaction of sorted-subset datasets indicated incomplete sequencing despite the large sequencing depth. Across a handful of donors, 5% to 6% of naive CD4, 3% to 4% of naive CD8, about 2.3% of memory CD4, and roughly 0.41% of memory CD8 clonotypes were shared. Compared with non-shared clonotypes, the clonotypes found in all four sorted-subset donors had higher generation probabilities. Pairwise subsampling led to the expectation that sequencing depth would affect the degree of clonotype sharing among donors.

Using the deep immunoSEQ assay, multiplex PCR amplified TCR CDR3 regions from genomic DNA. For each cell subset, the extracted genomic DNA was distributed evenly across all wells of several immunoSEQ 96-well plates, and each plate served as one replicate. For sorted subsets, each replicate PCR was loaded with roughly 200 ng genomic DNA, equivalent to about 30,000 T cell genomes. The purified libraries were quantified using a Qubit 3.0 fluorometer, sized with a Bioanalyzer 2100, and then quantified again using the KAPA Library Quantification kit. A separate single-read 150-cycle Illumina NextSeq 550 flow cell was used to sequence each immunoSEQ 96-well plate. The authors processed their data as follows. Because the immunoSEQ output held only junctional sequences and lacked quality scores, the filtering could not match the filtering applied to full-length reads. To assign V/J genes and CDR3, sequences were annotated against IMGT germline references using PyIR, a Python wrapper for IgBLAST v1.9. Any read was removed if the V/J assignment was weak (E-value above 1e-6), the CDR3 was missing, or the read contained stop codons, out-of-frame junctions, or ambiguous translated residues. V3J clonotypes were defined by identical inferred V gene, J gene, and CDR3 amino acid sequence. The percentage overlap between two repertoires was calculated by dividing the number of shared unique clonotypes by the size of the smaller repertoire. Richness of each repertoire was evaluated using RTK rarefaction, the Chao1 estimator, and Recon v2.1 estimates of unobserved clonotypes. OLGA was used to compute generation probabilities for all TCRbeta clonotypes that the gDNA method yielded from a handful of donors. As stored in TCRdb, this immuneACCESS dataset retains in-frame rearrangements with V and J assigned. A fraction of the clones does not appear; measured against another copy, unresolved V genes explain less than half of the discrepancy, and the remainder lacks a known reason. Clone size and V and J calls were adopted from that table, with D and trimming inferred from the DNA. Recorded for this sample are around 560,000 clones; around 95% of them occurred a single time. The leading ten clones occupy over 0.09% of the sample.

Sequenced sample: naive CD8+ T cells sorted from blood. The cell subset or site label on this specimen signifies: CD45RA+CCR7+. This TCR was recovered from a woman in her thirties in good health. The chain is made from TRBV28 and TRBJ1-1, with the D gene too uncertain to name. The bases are TGTGCCAGCAGTGCCTACACTGAAGCTTTCTTT. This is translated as CASSAYTEAFF.